Listed below are T cell receptor beta chains from one sample, sequenced in a study of cytomegalovirus exposure and HLA in healthy donors. Assay used: immunoSEQ multiplex PCR; TCRdb lists only in-frame clones, some missing. Found here are roughly 260,000 clones, nearly 90% of them singletons; the top ten hold 0.3% to 0.4%. The sample taken for sequencing was PBMCs. The receptor source for this set is a woman aged 18-29 years in good health and CMV-seronegative. The CDR3 runs from the conserved cysteine through the conserved F or W. A D gene is named only where the DNA matches it firmly. A clone size is listed for some rows: how often the clone was seen (once, few, many), or a class if it is expanded.

J gene,D gene,clone size,V gene,CDR3 protein,CDR3 DNA
TRBJ1-3,TRBD1,.,TRBV28,CASSFQGADTIYF,TGTGCCAGCAGTTTTCAGGGGGCAGACACCATATATTTT
TRBJ1-2,.,few,TRBV2,CASSDSPLYGYTF,TGTGCCAGCAGTGATAGCCCGCTCTATGGCTACACCTTC
TRBJ1-1,TRBD1,.,TRBV5-1,CASSPTGVNTEAFF,TGCGCCAGCAGCCCGACAGGGGTGAACACTGAAGCTTTCTTT
TRBJ1-3,.,once,TRBV2,CASSPFPSSGNTIYF,TGTGCCAGCTCCCCTTTCCCCAGCTCTGGAAACACCATATATTTT
TRBJ2-1,TRBD2,.,TRBV11-2,CASSLTAGGQHEQFF,TGTGCCAGCAGCTTAACGGCGGGGGGGCAACATGAGCAGTTCTTC
TRBJ2-5,TRBD2,.,TRBV7-9,CASSGRGYQETQYF,TGTGCCAGCAGCGGGCGGGGGTACCAAGAGACCCAGTACTTC
TRBJ2-7,TRBD1,.,TRBV6-1,CASSRDRGMGEQYF,TGTGCCAGCAGTCGGGACAGGGGAATGGGAGAGCAGTACTTC
TRBJ1-1,.,.,TRBV5-1,CASSFREGILTEAFF,TGCGCCAGCAGCTTCCGGGAGGGGATATTAACTGAAGCTTTCTTT
TRBJ2-7,.,few,TRBV20-1,CSVSLSYEQYF,TGCAGTGTAAGCCTTTCCTACGAGCAGTACTTC
TRBJ1-1,TRBD1,.,TRBV7-8,CASSLGQGLTEAFF,TGTGCCAGCAGCCTGGGACAGGGATTGACTGAAGCTTTCTTT
TRBJ2-1,.,.,TRBV6-4,CASSDLDSHNEQFF,TGTGCCAGCAGTGACTTGGACAGCCACAATGAGCAGTTCTTC
TRBJ2-3,.,.,TRBV6-1,CASSEGPRGTQYF,TGTGCCAGCAGTGAAGGGCCCCGCGGTACGCAGTATTTT
TRBJ2-7,.,.,TRBV5-1,CASSLGGSDSYEQYF,TGCGCCAGCAGCTTGGGAGGTAGCGACTCCTACGAGCAGTACTTC
TRBJ1-5,.,.,TRBV27,CASSLGSNQPQHF,TGTGCCAGCAGTTTGGGCAGCAATCAGCCCCAGCATTTT
TRBJ1-1,.,.,TRBV6-1,CASSVGNRHTEAFF,TGTGCCAGCAGTGTGGGGAACAGGCACACTGAAGCTTTCTTT
TRBJ1-3,.,.,TRBV2,CASSEARGAESF,TGTGCCAGCAGTGAAGCGCGGGGGGCGGAGAGTTTT
TRBJ2-1,.,.,TRBV18,CASSPYQQVNEQFF,TGTGCCAGCTCACCTTACCAGCAGGTCAATGAGCAGTTCTTC
TRBJ1-3,.,.,TRBV6-6,CASSLTVGNTIYF,TGTGCCAGCAGTTTGACAGTGGGAAACACCATATATTTT
TRBJ1-6,.,few,TRBV2,CASKAGFLNSPLHF,TGTGCCAGCAAAGCAGGGTTTTTAAATTCACCCCTCCACTTT
TRBJ1-3,TRBD1,.,TRBV7-9,CASTHRDRAPSGNTIYF,TGTGCCAGCACACACCGGGACAGGGCGCCCTCTGGAAACACCATATATTTT
TRBJ1-4,.,once,TRBV25-1,CASSRSQNEKLFF,TGTGCCAGCAGTCGGAGTCAGAATGAAAAACTGTTTTTT
TRBJ1-6,.,.,TRBV7-9,CASTLWGVSYNSPLHF,TGTGCCAGCACCCTGTGGGGGGTCTCCTATAATTCACCCCTCCACTTT
TRBJ1-2,TRBD1,.,TRBV7-2,CASKRGSRGYYGYTF,TGTGCCAGCAAGAGGGGGTCCAGGGGGTACTATGGCTACACCTTC
TRBJ1-4,.,.,TRBV2,CASTKTGDEKLFF,TGTGCCAGCACCAAAACCGGGGATGAAAAACTGTTTTTT
TRBJ2-5,.,once,TRBV7-2,CASNPNAAGQTQYF,TGTGCCAGCAACCCGAACGCCGCGGGGCAGACCCAGTACTTC
TRBJ1-3,.,.,TRBV18,CASSPGQGNTIYF,TGTGCCAGCTCACCGGGGCAGGGTAACACCATATATTTT
TRBJ1-5,.,.,TRBV6-1,CASRGEQGHQPQHF,TGTGCCAGCAGAGGGGAACAGGGACATCAGCCCCAGCATTTT
TRBJ2-7,.,.,TRBV5-1,CASSPLFTGERSSYEQYF,TGCGCCAGCAGCCCCCTATTCACAGGAGAGAGAAGCTCCTACGAGCAGTACTTC
TRBJ2-3,.,.,TRBV5-6,CASSLGGGSPDTQYF,TGTGCCAGCAGCTTGGGTGGGGGGTCCCCAGATACGCAGTATTTT
TRBJ1-1,.,few,TRBV6-1,CASSEGVQGDAFF,TGTGCCAGCAGTGAAGGCGTGCAGGGTGATGCTTTCTTT
TRBJ2-2,.,.,TRBV28,CASSLFRGPYGELFF,TGTGCCAGCAGTTTGTTCAGGGGCCCTTACGGGGAGCTGTTTTTT
TRBJ2-7,TRBD1,.,TRBV6-5,CASSYTGQGYEQYF,TGTGCCAGCAGTTACACTGGACAGGGCTACGAGCAGTACTTC
TRBJ1-5,.,.,TRBV4-1,CASSQGSSGNQPQHF,TGCGCCAGCAGCCAAGGTTCCTCAGGCAATCAGCCCCAGCATTTT
TRBJ1-1,.,.,TRBV27,CASSSRQGQDTEAFF,TGTGCCAGCAGTTCCCGTCAGGGGCAAGACACTGAAGCTTTCTTT
TRBJ2-7,TRBD1,.,TRBV2,CASRPTGQDTEQYF,TGTGCCAGCAGGCCGACGGGACAGGATACCGAGCAGTACTTC
TRBJ1-2,.,.,TRBV7-8,CASSPRFPNYGYTF,TGTGCCAGCAGCCCCCGTTTCCCCAACTATGGCTACACCTTC
TRBJ1-4,.,.,TRBV6-6,CASSPPRGEKLFF,TGTGCCAGCAGCCCACCCAGGGGTGAAAAACTGTTTTTT
TRBJ1-2,.,.,TRBV2,CASSEGVGRTSGYTF,TGTGCCAGCAGTGAAGGGGTCGGCCGGACTAGCGGCTACACCTTC
TRBJ1-1,TRBD1,.,TRBV5-1,CASFGTGGFWTEAFF,TGCGCCAGCTTCGGGACAGGGGGCTTTTGGACTGAAGCTTTCTTT